Presented here are 21 T cell receptor beta chains from one specimen sequenced in a study of CD8 T cells in Susac syndrome. Random hexamers were used to reverse transcribe an amount of roughly 0.45 to 1 ug RNA. TCRdb independently ran MiXCR on the immunoSEQ multiplex PCR reads; one entry per CDR3 protein. The repertoire holds about 120,000 distinct CDR3 sequences, about 94% seen once, with approximately 0.22% in the top ten. Sample: CD8+ T cells from PBMCs. The receptors come from a human donor with Susac syndrome.

J is TRBJ2-6 and V is TRBV6-4; D call uncertain. The CDR3 is 15 amino acids. V was clipped by 2 bases and J by 0 bases, with 5 bases between them. Germline V CDR1 and CDR2: MRHNA, SNTAGT. The chain's CDR3 is CASSDGASGANVLTF. In DNA, the CDR3 is TGTGCCAGCAGTGACGGTGCCTCTGGGGCCAACGTCCTGACTTTC.

The genes are TRBV12-3 or TRBV12-4 and TRBJ1-1; D is uncertain. Trimming shortened V by 2 bases and J by 11 bases, and 12 bases separated the two germline ends. The length of the CDR3 is 12 residues. DNA for the CDR3: TGTGCCAGCAGTTTAACGGGGAGAGAGGCTTTCTTT. It specifies CASSLTGREAFF.

The rearrangement links TRBV5-4 to TRBJ2-2; 8 bases are a match to TRBD2. V shed 7 bases and J 1 base; nucleotides not matched to a gene: 9. The germline CDR1 and CDR2 sequences are SGHNT and YYREEE (reference sequence). This CDR3 is built from 16 residues. CDR3 sequence reads: CASRTDAGGNTGELFF. The CDR3 nucleotides read TGTGCCAGCCGGACGGACGCGGGAGGGAACACCGGGGAGCTGTTTTTT.

V and J are TRBV20-1 and TRBJ2-1; TRBD2 might be the D (6 bases). The CDR3 runs 15 residues. From germline, CDR1 is DFQATT and CDR2 SNEGSKA (reference sequence). V gave up 6 bases and J gave up 0 bases, with 15 bases separating them. DNA for the CDR3: TGCAGTGCCCTACGGGGGATCAGCTCCTACAATGAGCAGTTCTTC. This gives the protein CSALRGISSYNEQFF.

The rearrangement uses TRBV3-1 and TRBJ2-7; maybe TRBD1 (5 bases). CDR1 is LGHDT, CDR2 YNNKEL, per germline (reference sequence). Trimming pared 2 bases from V and 0 bases from J, leaving 14 bases between. The CDR3 sequence is 16 residues long. CDR3 region: CASSQWTPESSYEQYF. CDR3 in DNA: TGTGCCAGCAGCCAATGGACACCCGAGAGCTCCTACGAGCAGTACTTC.

The chain couples TRBV20-1 to TRBJ1-2; TRBD1 is a possible D gene (5 bases). The V and J ends lost 1 base and 3 bases respectively, with 12 bases between them. The germline gives CDR1 DFQATT, CDR2 SNEGSKA (reference sequence). CDR3 length equals 14 residues. The CDR3 region has the DNA TGCAGTGCTAGAGTTCAGGGATTTGACTATGGCTACACCTTC. Translating it yields CSARVQGFDYGYTF.

This clonotype was seen many times. This sequence joins TRBV6-1 and TRBJ2-6, with D unclear. The CDR3 consists of 14 residues. With 1 base removed from V and 4 bases from J, the gap between germline ends came to 5 bases. Germline values: CDR1 MNHNS, CDR2 SASEGT. CDR3 DNA: TGTGCCAGCAGTGAAGGGACCGGGGCCAACGTCCTGACTTTC. This encodes CASSEGTGANVLTF.

The CDR3 sequence: CASSQLAGGPDTQYF. The DNA of the CDR3 is TGTGCCAGCAGCCAACTAGCGGGAGGCCCAGATACGCAGTATTTT. This rearrangement joins TRBV7-2 to TRBJ2-3; 12 bases are a match to TRBD2. From germline, CDR1 is SGHTA and CDR2 FQGNSA. The CDR3 sequence is 15 residues long. V dropped 5 bases and J dropped 4; count of bases not matched to a gene: 4.

This rearrangement joins TRBV7-2 to TRBJ1-2; D is undetermined. The CDR3 is 12 amino acids. Per germline, CDR1 SGHTA and CDR2 FQGNSA. V shed 8 bases and J shed 8 bases, with 15 bases lying between them. The CDR3 loop reads CASWTETGGYTF. CDR3 nucleotides: TGTGCCAGCTGGACCGAAACGGGAGGCTACACCTTC. Combining the CDR3 with reference TRBV7-2 and TRBJ1-2 gives the whole variable domain GAGVSQSPSNKVTEKGKDVELRCDPISGHTALYWYRQSLGQGLEFLIYFQGNSAPDKSGLPSDRFSAERTGGSVSTLTIQRTQQEDSAVYLCASWTETGGYTFGSGTRLTVV.

The rearrangement uses TRBV3-1 and TRBJ2-5; D is undetermined. Germline-derived CDR1 and CDR2 are LGHDT and YNNKEL (reference sequence). The CDR3 is 15 residues long. The V and J ends lost 7 bases and 2 bases respectively, with 17 bases between them. The CDR3 is CASTSTARPQETQYF. CDR3 bases: TGTGCCAGCACCTCTACGGCAAGGCCTCAAGAGACCCAGTACTTC.

The gene calls are TRBV5-1 and TRBJ1-1, with D maybe TRBD1 (6 bases). This CDR3 contains 13 residues. V lost 3 bases to trimming and J lost 2 bases, with 8 bases between them. Per germline, CDR1 SGHRS and CDR2 YFSETQ. This CDR3 reads CASSWTVNTEAFF. CDR3 DNA: TGCGCCAGCAGCTGGACAGTCAACACTGAAGCTTTCTTT.

The chain carries TRBV10-2 and TRBJ2-1, with a possible D match to TRBD2 (5 bases). This CDR3 region has 14 residues. The V gene lost 7 bases and the J gene lost 0 bases, with 10 bases spanning the gap. Germline assignment: CDR1 WSHSY and CDR2 SAAADI. CDR3 in amino acids: CASTGLSSYNEQFF. For the CDR3, the DNA is TGCGCCAGCACCGGACTTAGCTCCTACAATGAGCAGTTCTTC.

J is TRBJ2-7 and V is TRBV19, with no clear D. V lost 3 bases and J 0 bases, leaving 6 bases between the germline ends. The CDR3 contains 13 residues. Per germline, CDR1 LNHDA and CDR2 SQIVND (reference sequence). CDR3 amino acids: CASSMDRSYEQYF. The CDR3 nucleotides are TGTGCCAGTAGTATGGATCGCTCCTACGAGCAGTACTTC.

CDR3 DNA sequence: TGTGCCAGCAGTGAATTGGTCGGAGTAATCACAGATACGCAGTATTTT. Translating gives CASSELVGVITDTQYF. The chain links TRBV25-1 to TRBJ2-3; D not certain. Germline V gene sequence: CDR1 MGHDK, CDR2 SYGVNS. The CDR3 length is 16 residues. Trimming cost V 1 base and J 2 bases, with 13 bases left between them.

The chain has TRBV9 and TRBJ2-5, with a tentative D call TRBD2 (5 bases). Germline loops: CDR1 SGDLS, CDR2 YYNGEE. The CDR3 totals 15 residues. The V and J ends lost 4 bases and 2 bases respectively, with 15 bases between them. CDR3: CASSPQGAEQETQYF. Here the CDR3 DNA reads TGTGCCAGCAGCCCTCAAGGAGCGGAACAAGAGACCCAGTACTTC.

The chain joins TRBV20-1 to TRBJ2-2; unclear D gene. Germline V lookup: CDR1 DFQATT, CDR2 SNEGSKA (reference sequence). V was shortened by 3 bases and J by 4 bases, with 12 bases between the two germline ends. This CDR3 spans 14 amino acids. CDR3 amino acids: CSASSGSGTGELFF. The CDR3 DNA sequence: TGCAGTGCTAGTTCCGGGTCGGGCACCGGGGAGCTGTTTTTT.

This clonotype has just one count. The chain uses TRBV6-2 or TRBV6-3 and TRBJ2-3; D remains unclear. Germline CDR1 and CDR2: MNHEY and SVGEGT. This CDR3 has 15 amino acids. V lost 0 bases to trimming and J lost 10 bases, with 17 bases between them. Here the CDR3 DNA reads TGTGCCAGCAGTTACTCGATTGTTGGCAGTATATCGCAGTATTTT. Its translation is CASSYSIVGSISQYF.

The CDR3 protein is CASSVTIDGSYEQYF. The CDR3 nucleotides read TGTGCCAGCAGCGTCACGATAGATGGGTCCTACGAGCAGTACTTC. The rearrangement uses TRBV2 and TRBJ2-7; no firm D call. V was trimmed by 6 bases and J by 1 base, leaving 16 bases between them. Germline assignment: CDR1 SNHLY and CDR2 FYNNEI. This CDR3 has 15 amino acids. Full variable domain (rest looked up from reference TRBV2 and TRBJ2-7): EPEVTQTPSHQVTQMGQEVILRCVPISNHLYFYWYRQILGQKVEFLVSFYNNEISEKSEIFDDQFSVERPDGSNFTLKIRSTKLEDSAMYFCASSVTIDGSYEQYFGPGTRLTVT.

V and J are TRBV7-9 and TRBJ2-2; D is unresolved. Per germline, CDR1 SEHNR and CDR2 FQNEAQ (reference sequence). The V end lost 1 base, the J end lost 1 base, and 10 bases lay between the germline ends. The CDR3 contains 16 residues. The CDR3 protein is CASSLGGSWNTGELFF. For the CDR3, the DNA is TGTGCCAGCAGCTTAGGGGGTTCGTGGAACACCGGGGAGCTGTTTTTT.

The CDR3 DNA reads TGTGCCAGCAGTTACGGAACGGGAACACAAGAGACCCAGTACTTC. Its protein product is CASSYGTGTQETQYF. The chain combines TRBV6-5 with TRBJ2-5, with a weak D call TRBD2 (5 bases). This CDR3 has 15 amino acids. Germline CDR1 is MNHEY and CDR2 is SVGAGI. Trimming took 2 bases from V and 2 from J, leaving 12 bases between them.

The J gene is TRBJ2-5, the V gene TRBV27, with TRBD2 identical over 9 bases. The V segment lost 5 bases and the J segment 5 bases; nucleotides outside the gene matches: 15. The CDR3 is 17 residues long. Germline V gives CDR1 MNHEY, CDR2 SMNVEV (reference sequence). The CDR3 region is CASSPNNPSGKGETQYF. As DNA, the CDR3 is TGTGCCAGCAGTCCCAATAACCCTAGCGGGAAGGGCGAGACCCAGTACTTC.